This entry concerns a single T cell receptor beta chain. Its antigen is as yet unknown. The CDR3 spans 13 residues. V gave up 8 bases and J gave up 7 bases, with 15 bases separating them. The germline CDR1 and CDR2 sequences are SNHLY and FYNNEI. This sample is part of a study of shared clonotypes between healthy human individuals. Replicate sorted-subset PCRs were loaded with 150 to 200 ng DNA, 30,000 to 35,000 T cell genomes. Profiling relied on immunoSEQ multiplex PCR, and the TCRdb table lists in-frame clones only, not all of them. Of 110,000 or so clones in the sample, 55% to 70% were seen once. Free of recent acute infections or vaccinations, the donors were healthy HIV-negative adults. Study-level points and caveats: Sequencing depth was predicted to influence how clonotypes are shared among donors.

The sequencing sample was made of memory CD8+ T cells sorted from blood. Subset given: CD45RO+ cells pooled with CCR7-negative TemRA cells. The receptor was isolated from a woman aged 25 to 39 in good health. This chain uses TRBV2 with TRBJ2-1; D remains ambiguous. The CDR3, as DNA: TGTGCCAGCGCCCGACGGTTCGTGAATGAGCAGTTCTTC. Translated: CASARRFVNEQFF.